The clone carrying this TCR beta chain was found once. Antigen unknown. The record originates from a study of blood T cells in healthy people across ages. Study-wide findings and caveats: TCR beta diversity was tightly associated with the proportion of naive T cells.

Combining a sample-barcoded 5' primer with a J-beta primer mix, a second PCR ran for 7 to 11 cycles. TCRdb ran MiXCR on the 5' RACE reads and lists one entry per CDR3 protein. The repertoire holds approximately 2,000,000 distinct CDR3 sequences, with about 39% as singletons. Germline CDR1 is MNHEY and CDR2 is SMNVEV (reference sequence). The CDR3 contains 14 residues. The chain carries TRBV27 and TRBJ2-5, with D possibly being TRBD2 (6 bases). The better agreement between TRBJ2-4 and the DNA end casts doubt on the J call. Material: blood. The source is a human donor in good health. The CDR3 DNA is TGTGCCAGCAGTTTTCAGGCTAGCGCAAACATTCAGTACTTC. Translated: CASSFQASANIQYF.